A selection of T cell receptor beta chains follows, all from one sample in a study of blood T cell repertoires in COVID-19. Clones were sequenced by immunoSEQ multiplex PCR, and TCRdb holds only the in-frame ones, with some missing. The sample holds 190,000 or so clones; about 85% are singletons and the top ten take 18%. The sample taken for sequencing was PBMCs or T cells enriched from blood (not recorded which). Receptors originate from a man between 40 and 49 years old who had recovered from COVID-19. The CDR3 runs from the conserved cysteine through the conserved F or W. The D gene is left open where the match is weak. The size field is filled for only some rows; it gives once, few, many or a size class.

CDR3 length	V gene	J gene	D gene	clone size	CDR3 DNA	CDR3 protein
17	TRBV24-1	TRBJ2-2	TRBD2	.	TGTGCCACCAGTGATCCTGGACTAGCTACAAACACCGGGGAGCTGTTTTTT	CATSDPGLATNTGELFF
18	TRBV10-3	TRBJ2-1	.	few	TGTGCCATCAGTGAGTCGGGGAGCGTACGGAGCTCCTACAATGAGCAGTTCTTC	CAISESGSVRSSYNEQFF
14	TRBV13	TRBJ2-7	TRBD1	once	TGTGCCAGCAGCCAACGACAGGGAACCTACGAGCAGTACTTC	CASSQRQGTYEQYF
17	TRBV7-8	TRBJ1-1	.	once	TGTGCCAGCAGCTTACGGAGCAACCGAAGGATAAACACTGAAGCTTTCTTT	CASSLRSNRRINTEAFF
14	TRBV11-2	TRBJ2-3	.	once	TGTGCCAGCACCCGGAAGGGGGAGTCAGATACGCAGTATTTT	CASTRKGESDTQYF
11	TRBV2	TRBJ2-2	TRBD2	.	TGTGCCAGCGGGAGGGCCGGGGAGCTGTTTTTT	CASGRAGELFF
14	TRBV19	TRBJ1-5	TRBD1	.	TGTGCCAGTAGTTATACAGGGGGAATCCAGCCCCAGCATTTT	CASSYTGGIQPQHF
14	TRBV6-5	TRBJ2-2	.	.	TGTGCCAGCAGCCTGGACTCCCACACCGGGGAGCTGTTTTTT	CASSLDSHTGELFF
17	TRBV4-3	TRBJ2-7	TRBD2	.	TGCGCCAGCAGCCCCACTAGCGGGGAGGGCCAATTCGACGAGCAGTACTTC	CASSPTSGEGQFDEQYF
13	TRBV7-3	TRBJ2-7	.	.	TGTGCCAGCAGCTTACTCGAGGGCCTCGAGCAGTACTTC	CASSLLEGLEQYF
14	TRBV5-6	TRBJ2-7	TRBD1	few	TGTGCCAGCAGTCCGGGACAGGCGAACTACGAGCAGTACTTC	CASSPGQANYEQYF
16	TRBV7-6	TRBJ2-3	TRBD2	.	TGTGCCAGCAGCTTAGAATTACTAGCGGGAACAGATACGCAGTATTTT	CASSLELLAGTDTQYF
13	TRBV19	TRBJ1-1	TRBD1	once	TGTGCCAGTAGTACGACACAGGGGGCGCGGGCTTTCTTT	CASSTTQGARAFF
15	TRBV3-1/TRBV3-2	TRBJ2-1	TRBD1	.	TGTGCCAGCAGATCTTCCGGGACAGAATACAATGAGCAGTTCTTC	CASRSSGTEYNEQFF
18	TRBV28	TRBJ2-3	TRBD2	.	TGTGCCAGCAGTACGATATACCCGGTGCGGGAGGGGGGAGATACGCAGTATTTT	CASSTIYPVREGGDTQYF
15	TRBV28	TRBJ2-7	TRBD2	once	TGTGCCAGCACCCCGGGACTAGCTGTAGCCTACGAGCAGTACTTC	CASTPGLAVAYEQYF
18	TRBV19	TRBJ1-5	TRBD1	.	TGTGCCAGTAGTATCACAAGGGTCGGGACAGGGCGGAATCAGCCCCAGCATTTT	CASSITRVGTGRNQPQHF
15	TRBV20-1	TRBJ1-5	TRBD1	.	TGCAGTGCTAGTCTCGACAGGGGAACGGGGCAGCCCCAGCATTTT	CSASLDRGTGQPQHF
16	TRBV24-1	TRBJ2-1	TRBD1	.	TGTGCCACCAGTGATTTAGGGGACAGGGCAAGAGGGGAGCAGTTCTTC	CATSDLGDRARGEQFF
12	TRBV14	TRBJ2-1	.	.	TGTGCCAGCAGCCAAGATCTATGGGAGCAGTTCTTC	CASSQDLWEQFF
17	TRBV15	TRBJ2-1	TRBD2	.	TGTGCCACCAGCAGAGATCTAGCGGCAAACTCCTACAATGAGCAGTTCTTC	CATSRDLAANSYNEQFF
15	TRBV11-3	TRBJ1-4	.	.	TGTGCCAGCAGCTTCGCGAAATCCGGGAATGAAAAACTGTTTTTT	CASSFAKSGNEKLFF
13	TRBV7-7	TRBJ2-1	TRBD1	.	TGTGCTAGCAGCCGGGACAGGGGCAATGAGCAGTTCTTC	CASSRDRGNEQFF
15	TRBV5-1	TRBJ2-7	TRBD1	.	TGCGCCAGCAGCCGGGACAGGGTGAGCACGGGGGAGCAGTACTTC	CASSRDRVSTGEQYF
15	TRBV20-1	TRBJ2-5	TRBD2	.	TGCAGTGCTAGTTCGCTAGCGGGAGGCGAAGAGACCCAGTACTTC	CSASSLAGGEETQYF
16	TRBV5-4	TRBJ2-1	.	.	TGTGCCAGCAGCTCTGGAGGGAATAGCGTCGCGGTTGAGCAGTTCTTC	CASSSGGNSVAVEQFF
14	TRBV7-3	TRBJ2-4	.	.	TGTGCCAGCAGCTTATGGGAGGCCAAAAACATTCAGTACTTC	CASSLWEAKNIQYF
16	TRBV19	TRBJ1-5	.	.	TGTGCCAGCCACCCAACCGGGGGGGCACATAGTTTGTCCCAGCATTTT	CASHPTGGAHSLSQHF
16	TRBV3-1/TRBV3-2	TRBJ1-1	.	once	TGTGCCAGCAGCCAGGGAGGAGCAAATTCAAACACTGAAGCTTTCTTT	CASSQGGANSNTEAFF
16	TRBV7-3	TRBJ2-3	TRBD2	.	TGTGCCAGCAGCTCGCTTAGCGGGACTAGCACAGATACGCAGTATTTT	CASSSLSGTSTDTQYF
13	TRBV5-1	TRBJ2-7	TRBD2	.	TGCGCCAGCAGCCCGGTGGGAGGGGTCGAGCAGTACTTC	CASSPVGGVEQYF
16	TRBV9	TRBJ2-1	TRBD2	.	TGTGCCAGCAGCGAGGGGACTAGCGGGGGCTACAATGAGCAGTTCTTC	CASSEGTSGGYNEQFF
15	TRBV7-3	TRBJ2-1	.	.	TGTGCCAGCAGCCTCGGGGATAGGCCCTACAATGAGCAGTTCTTC	CASSLGDRPYNEQFF
15	TRBV5-1	TRBJ2-7	.	.	TGCGCCAGCAGCTTGGATTTAGGGGGAACCTACGAGCAGTACTTC	CASSLDLGGTYEQYF
17	TRBV19	TRBJ2-1	.	.	TGTGCCAGTAGTATGAGAGGTTGGAGTACTACCAACAATGAGCAGTTCTTC	CASSMRGWSTTNNEQFF
18	TRBV27	TRBJ2-1	.	.	TGTGCCAGCAGCCGCACCCCCCGGGATGCGTCCTCCTACAATGAGCAGTTCTTC	CASSRTPRDASSYNEQFF
14	TRBV9	TRBJ1-5	.	once	TGTGCCAGCAGCGTAGACAGTACTAATCAGCCCCAGCATTTT	CASSVDSTNQPQHF
18	TRBV5-1	TRBJ1-5	.	.	TGCGCCAGCAGCTCTAACTTCAAATCACAGGGTCCAGGACAGCCCCAGCATTTT	CASSSNFKSQGPGQPQHF
15	TRBV6-1	TRBJ2-2	.	.	TGTGCCAGCAGTGAAATCCGGAGTCTCACCGGGGAGCTGTTTTTT	CASSEIRSLTGELFF
16	TRBV5-1	TRBJ1-4	TRBD1	.	TGCGCCAGCAGCTTGGTATCAGGGGGCACTAATGAAAAACTGTTTTTT	CASSLVSGGTNEKLFF
12	TRBV30	TRBJ2-5	.	.	TGTGCCTGGAGTAGTCTATCCGAGACCCAGTACTTC	CAWSSLSETQYF
18	TRBV3-1/TRBV3-2	TRBJ1-2	.	few	TGTGCCAGCAGCCAAGAAGCCCCCATTATGGACATTAACTATGGCTACACCTTC	CASSQEAPIMDINYGYTF
13	TRBV15	TRBJ2-7	.	.	TGTGCCACCAGCAGAGACAGGGGCTACGAGCAGTACTTC	CATSRDRGYEQYF
14	TRBV27	TRBJ2-5	TRBD1	.	TGTGCCAGCAGTCCAAGGACAGGGCAAGAGACCCAGTACTTC	CASSPRTGQETQYF